A selection of T cell receptor beta chains follows, all from one sample in a study of blood T cell repertoires in COVID-19. This table comes from immunoSEQ multiplex PCR, and its TCRdb copy is limited to in-frame clones, with some not included. The sample consists of about 46,000 clones, over 70% of them appearing once. Sequenced sample: peripheral blood. Receptors were obtained from a man in his forties or fifties with acute or convalescent COVID-19. Each CDR3 is given with its conserved first and last residue. A D gene is named only where the DNA matches it firmly. Clone size is stated in some rows and not others, as once, few, many or a class when expanded.

d_call: TRBD1
clone_size: -
v_call: TRBV9
j_call: TRBJ1-1
cdr3_length: 17
cdr3_nt: TGTGCCAGCAGCGTTTCCCTTATTGGACAGGAGAACACTGAAGCTTTCTTT
cdr3_aa: CASSVSLIGQENTEAFF

d_call: -
clone_size: -
v_call: TRBV5-4
j_call: TRBJ2-2
cdr3_length: 14
cdr3_nt: TGTGCCAGCAGCGCTCGGGGGAGCACCGGGGAGCTGTTTTTT
cdr3_aa: CASSARGSTGELFF

d_call: -
clone_size: -
v_call: TRBV28
j_call: TRBJ1-2
cdr3_length: 13
cdr3_nt: TGTGCCAGCTCGAGACAGCTGGTTTATGGCTACACCTTC
cdr3_aa: CASSRQLVYGYTF

d_call: -
clone_size: -
v_call: TRBV7-2
j_call: TRBJ1-5
cdr3_length: 15
cdr3_nt: TGTGCCAGCAGCTTAGTCCCACAGGGTGGTCAGCCCCAGCATTTT
cdr3_aa: CASSLVPQGGQPQHF

d_call: -
clone_size: -
v_call: TRBV15
j_call: TRBJ2-3
cdr3_length: 17
cdr3_nt: TGTGCCACCAGCAGAGAGCCAGCGGGTACTAGCACAGATACGCAGTATTTT
cdr3_aa: CATSREPAGTSTDTQYF

d_call: TRBD2
clone_size: -
v_call: TRBV29-1
j_call: TRBJ2-7
cdr3_length: 14
cdr3_nt: TGCAGCGTTGAAGTCTTCGGGGGGGATGACGAGCAGTACTTC
cdr3_aa: CSVEVFGGDDEQYF

d_call: TRBD1
clone_size: -
v_call: TRBV19
j_call: TRBJ2-2
cdr3_length: 13
cdr3_nt: TGTGCCAGCAAGGACAGGGGACCCGGGGAGCTGTTTTTT
cdr3_aa: CASKDRGPGELFF

d_call: TRBD1
clone_size: -
v_call: TRBV7-9
j_call: TRBJ2-2
cdr3_length: 14
cdr3_nt: TGTGCCAGCAGGTCGGACAGGATGGACGGGGAGCTGTTTTTT
cdr3_aa: CASRSDRMDGELFF

d_call: TRBD1
clone_size: once
v_call: TRBV27
j_call: TRBJ2-5
cdr3_length: 14
cdr3_nt: TGTGCCAGCAGTTCCAGGGGGCCCGGAGAGACCCAGTACTTC
cdr3_aa: CASSSRGPGETQYF

d_call: -
clone_size: -
v_call: TRBV4-2
j_call: TRBJ1-2
cdr3_length: 15
cdr3_nt: TGTGCCAGCAGCCAAGATTTGGGAGGCGTTTATGGCTACACCTTC
cdr3_aa: CASSQDLGGVYGYTF

d_call: -
clone_size: -
v_call: TRBV2
j_call: TRBJ1-1
cdr3_length: 13
cdr3_nt: TGTGCCAGCTTTGAAGCTATAAACACTGAAGCTTTCTTT
cdr3_aa: CASFEAINTEAFF

d_call: TRBD2
clone_size: -
v_call: TRBV7-7
j_call: TRBJ2-1
cdr3_length: 14
cdr3_nt: TGTGCCAGCAGCTTAGCGACTAGCGTACAGGAGCAGTTCTTC
cdr3_aa: CASSLATSVQEQFF

d_call: TRBD1
clone_size: -
v_call: TRBV11-2
j_call: TRBJ1-2
cdr3_length: 15
cdr3_nt: TGTGCCAGCAGCCTGGCGACAGGGCTTAACTATGGCTACACCTTC
cdr3_aa: CASSLATGLNYGYTF

d_call: -
clone_size: -
v_call: TRBV6-6
j_call: TRBJ2-2
cdr3_length: 15
cdr3_nt: TGTGCCAGCAGTTACTTGGACAGCTACACCGGGGAGCTGTTTTTT
cdr3_aa: CASSYLDSYTGELFF

d_call: -
clone_size: -
v_call: TRBV19
j_call: TRBJ2-7
cdr3_length: 15
cdr3_nt: TGTGCCAGTAGTTCGGTAGGGGCCTTAACCTACGAGCAGTACTTC
cdr3_aa: CASSSVGALTYEQYF

d_call: -
clone_size: -
v_call: TRBV7-9
j_call: TRBJ2-2
cdr3_length: 14
cdr3_nt: TGTGCCAGCAGAGCTAGACTAGAATCCGGGGAGCTGTTTTTT
cdr3_aa: CASRARLESGELFF

d_call: -
clone_size: -
v_call: TRBV19
j_call: TRBJ2-2
cdr3_length: 14
cdr3_nt: TGTGCCAGTAGTAGCGGACTAAGGACCGGGGAGCTGTTTTTT
cdr3_aa: CASSSGLRTGELFF

d_call: TRBD1
clone_size: few
v_call: TRBV24-1
j_call: TRBJ1-1
cdr3_length: 15
cdr3_nt: TGTGCCACCATGGCGGGACAGGGGGCTAGAACTGAAGCTTTCTTT
cdr3_aa: CATMAGQGARTEAFF

d_call: TRBD1
clone_size: -
v_call: TRBV3-1/TRBV3-2
j_call: TRBJ1-1
cdr3_length: 14
cdr3_nt: TGTGCCAGCAGCCAAGATTCCGGGACAGCAGAAGCTTTCTTT
cdr3_aa: CASSQDSGTAEAFF

d_call: TRBD1
clone_size: -
v_call: TRBV30
j_call: TRBJ1-6
cdr3_length: 14
cdr3_nt: TGTGCCTGGAGAGGACAGGGAGGTCGTTCACCCCTCCACTTT
cdr3_aa: CAWRGQGGRSPLHF

d_call: -
clone_size: few
v_call: TRBV18
j_call: TRBJ1-1
cdr3_length: 15
cdr3_nt: TGTGCCAGCTCACCACCGAAGGGGATGAACACTGAAGCTTTCTTT
cdr3_aa: CASSPPKGMNTEAFF

d_call: TRBD1
clone_size: -
v_call: TRBV5-1
j_call: TRBJ1-2
cdr3_length: 16
cdr3_nt: TGCGCCAGCAGCTTGTCCAGCGGGACAGGGAACTATGGCTACACCTTC
cdr3_aa: CASSLSSGTGNYGYTF

d_call: TRBD1
clone_size: once
v_call: TRBV3-1/TRBV3-2
j_call: TRBJ1-1
cdr3_length: 15
cdr3_nt: TGTGCCAGCAGCCCCTATTCCGGGACAGACACTGAAGCTTTCTTT
cdr3_aa: CASSPYSGTDTEAFF

d_call: -
clone_size: few
v_call: TRBV4-2
j_call: TRBJ1-1
cdr3_length: 15
cdr3_nt: TGTGCCAGCAGCCAAGTTAAGACAGGTGGGACTGAAGCTTTCTTT
cdr3_aa: CASSQVKTGGTEAFF